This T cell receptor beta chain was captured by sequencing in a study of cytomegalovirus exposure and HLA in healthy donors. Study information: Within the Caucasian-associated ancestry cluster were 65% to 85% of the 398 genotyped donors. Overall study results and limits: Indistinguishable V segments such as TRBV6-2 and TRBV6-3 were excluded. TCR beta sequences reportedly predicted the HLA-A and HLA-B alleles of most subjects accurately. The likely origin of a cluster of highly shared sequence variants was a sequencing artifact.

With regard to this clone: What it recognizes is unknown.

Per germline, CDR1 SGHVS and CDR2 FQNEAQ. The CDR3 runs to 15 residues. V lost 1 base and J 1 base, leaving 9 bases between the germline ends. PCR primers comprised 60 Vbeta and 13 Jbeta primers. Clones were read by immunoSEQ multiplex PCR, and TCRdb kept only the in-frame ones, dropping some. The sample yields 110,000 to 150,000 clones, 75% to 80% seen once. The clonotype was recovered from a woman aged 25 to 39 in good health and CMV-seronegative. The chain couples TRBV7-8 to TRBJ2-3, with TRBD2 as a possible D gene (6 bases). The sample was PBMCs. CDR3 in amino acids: CASSLDGTRTDTQYF. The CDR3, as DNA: TGTGCCAGCAGCTTAGACGGGACTCGCACAGATACGCAGTATTTT.